Listed here are 29 T cell receptor beta chains from one sample, sequenced in a study of T cells after yellow fever vaccination. TCRdb re-derived calls from the 5' RACE reads in MiXCR, one entry per CDR3 protein. The sample lists tens of thousands of distinct CDR3 sequences, 3.4% occurring once. The sample here was PBMCs, either bulk or a sorted T-cell subset (CD4+, CD8+, memory, or dextramer-sorted; not recorded which), taken 45 days after the first yellow fever vaccination. The origin of the receptors is a man aged 18 to 29 who received the YFV17D yellow fever vaccine.

The chain recombines TRBV19 with TRBJ2-4; 9 bases are a match to TRBD1. The CDR3 runs to 15 residues. Per germline, CDR1 LNHDA and CDR2 SQIVND (reference sequence). Trimming took 5 bases from V and 5 from J; bases not matched to a gene: 7. The CDR3 region has the DNA TGTGCCAGTAGTGGGACAGGGAGGATGGAAAACATTCAGTACTTC. Its translation is CASSGTGRMENIQYF.

This clonotype was seen ten or more times. V and J are TRBV6-5 and TRBJ2-7; weak D call: TRBD1 (5 bases). V shed 5 bases and J shed 0 bases, with 17 bases lying between them. The CDR3 length is 16 residues. CDR1 and CDR2 (germline): MNHEY, SVGAGI. The CDR3 loop reads CASSRVSYRSSYEQYF. CDR3 nucleotide sequence: TGTGCCAGCAGTAGAGTTTCTTACAGGAGCTCCTACGAGCAGTACTTC.

This clonotype occurred many times. The V and J genes are TRBV11-3 and TRBJ2-2; possibly TRBD1 or TRBD2 for D (5 bases each). The V end was cut by 5 bases, the J end by 1 base, with 8 bases between. CDR1 SGHNT and CDR2 YENEEA come from the germline V gene. CDR3 length: 14 amino acids. The CDR3 region has the DNA TGTGCCAGCAGCCGGGACCGGAACACCGGGGAGCTGTTTTTT. Its protein product is CASSRDRNTGELFF.

This clonotype was seen at least ten times. The chain employs TRBV19 and TRBJ1-2; the D is unclear. Germline loops: CDR1 LNHDA, CDR2 SQIVND (reference sequence). V was trimmed by 4 bases and J by 7 bases, leaving 34 bases between them. The CDR3 totals 20 residues. The CDR3 DNA reads as TGTGCCAGTAGTACCACCTTAGGCCGAAGGGCCGATCGAACGTCGGGTGGCTACACCTTC. Protein product: CASSTTLGRRADRTSGGYTF. The full variable domain, its missing parts supplied by reference TRBV19 and TRBJ1-2, is DGGITQSPKYLFRKEGQNVTLSCEQNLNHDAMYWYRQDPGQGLRLIYYSQIVNDFQKGDIAEGYSVSREKKESFPLTVTSAQKNPTAFYLCASSTTLGRRADRTSGGYTFGSGTRLTVV.

This clonotype was seen many times. The V call is TRBV5-6, the J call TRBJ2-2, with 9 bases matching TRBD1. The germline V gene has CDR1 SGHDT and CDR2 YYEEEE. The CDR3 has 16 amino acids. After removal of 5 bases from V and 4 bases from J, the junction contained 9 bases not matched to a gene. This CDR3 reads CASSPNRGLITGELFF. The DNA of the CDR3 is TGTGCCAGCAGTCCCAACAGGGGGCTAATCACCGGGGAGCTGTTTTTT.

Many counts were recorded for this clonotype. The CDR3 loop is CASSRWEEETQYF. In DNA, the CDR3 is TGTGCCAGCAGCCGGTGGGAAGAAGAGACCCAGTACTTC. The chain links TRBV11-1 to TRBJ2-5; D is unresolved. Trimming pared 5 bases from V and 3 bases from J, leaving 10 bases between. CDR3 length equals 13 residues. Germline values: CDR1 SGHAT, CDR2 FQDESV (reference sequence).

This clonotype was counted at least ten times. The gene calls are TRBV4-2 and TRBJ2-2; tentatively, D is TRBD1 or TRBD2 (7 bases each). Germline V gene data show CDR1 as LGHNA and CDR2 as YNFKEQ. With 4 bases removed from V and 5 bases from J, the gap between germline ends came to 17 bases. This CDR3 contains 16 residues. The CDR3 nucleotides are TGTGCCAGCAGCCCCCAGGGAGGGGGCGGTACCGGGGAGCTGTTTTTT. It yields the protein CASSPQGGGGTGELFF.

This clonotype was seen ten or more times. The chain employs TRBV18 and TRBJ2-3; D ambiguous. Trimming left V 4 bases short and J 4 bases short, with 9 bases between. Germline V gene sequence: CDR1 KGHSH, CDR2 LQKENI. The CDR3 is 13 residues long. The CDR3 DNA sequence: TGTGCCAGCTCACTTGAACCCGCAGATACGCAGTATTTT. It is translated as CASSLEPADTQYF.

This clonotype showed up just a few times. CDR3 nucleotides: TGCGCCCACCCTTTGTGGTCTAAAAATGAGCAGTTCTTC. Translation: CAHPLWSKNEQFF. The chain carries TRBV23-1 and TRBJ2-1; D gene ambiguous. TRBV23-1 is labeled an ORF, and its function is uncertain. The CDR3 loop spans 13 amino acids. Trimming removed 11 bases from V and 7 bases from J, with 18 bases in between.

This clonotype was recorded many times. The gene calls are TRBV7-2 and TRBJ1-4; 9 nucleotides align to TRBD1. Germline CDR1 SGHTA, CDR2 FQGNSA. The junction had 3 bases not matched to a gene; V was cut back by 5 bases and J by 8 bases. The CDR3 loop spans 13 amino acids. The CDR3 DNA sequence: TGTGCCAGCAGCCCGGGGACAGGGGAAAAACTGTTTTTT. This translates into CASSPGTGEKLFF.

This clonotype was observed at least ten times. V gene TRBV5-4 combines with J gene TRBJ2-2, with 9 bases identical to TRBD1. V lost 4 bases, J lost 8 bases, and 12 bases stayed unmatched. From germline, CDR1 is SGHNT and CDR2 YYREEE (reference sequence). The CDR3 spans 16 residues. As DNA, the CDR3 is TGTGCCAGCAGCGGCGGGGACAGGGTGATCCCTGGGGAGCTGTTTTTT. This codes for CASSGGDRVIPGELFF. Drawing the rest from reference TRBV5-4 and TRBJ2-2, the complete variable domain is ETGVTQSPTHLIKTRGQQVTLRCSSQSGHNTVSWYQQALGQGPQFIFQYYREEENGRGNFPPRFSGLQFPNYSSELNVNALELDDSALYLCASSGGDRVIPGELFFGEGSRLTVL.

The table lists this clonotype with many counts. The chain has TRBV11-2 and TRBJ2-5; possibly TRBD2 for D (5 bases). CDR1 is SGHAT and CDR2 is FQNNGV in the germline V gene. The CDR3 spans 15 residues. Between the trimmed V and J ends, which lost 5 bases and 4 bases, there was a span of 17 bases. The CDR3 sequence: CASSRSPQSGETQYF. The CDR3 DNA sequence: TGTGCCAGCAGCCGATCGCCCCAAAGCGGAGAGACCCAGTACTTC. Combining the CDR3 with reference TRBV11-2 and TRBJ2-5 gives the whole variable domain EAGVAQSPRYKIIEKRQSVAFWCNPISGHATLYWYQQILGQGPKLLIQFQNNGVVDDSQLPKDRFSAERLKGVDSTLKIQPAKLEDSAVYLCASSRSPQSGETQYFGPGTRLLVL.

This clonotype was counted many times. The DNA of the CDR3 is TGTGCCAGCAGTTACTCGTATGGGACAGGCCCTTTTGGGGAGCAGTACTTC. Translating it yields CASSYSYGTGPFGEQYF. The chain has TRBV6-5 and TRBJ2-7; 8 nucleotides line up with TRBD1. The length of the CDR3 is 17 residues. V was clipped by 0 bases and J by 7 bases; unmatched bases: 14. Germline V lookup: CDR1 MNHEY, CDR2 SVGAGI.

This clonotype was seen repeatedly, ten times or more. The chain has TRBV7-2 and TRBJ1-2; D unclear. V was pared by 8 bases and J by 2 bases, with 12 bases between. This CDR3 comprises 13 residues. Germline V gene data show CDR1 as SGHTA and CDR2 as FQGNSA. CDR3 nucleotide sequence: TGTGCCAGCTTCCGCGGCGGGAACTATGGCTACACCTTC. This encodes CASFRGGNYGYTF.

In this sample, this clonotype turned up many times. V is TRBV24-1 and J is TRBJ2-1, with 8 bases matching TRBD1. The length of the CDR3 is 16 residues. The J segment lost 7 bases and the V segment lost 4 bases, leaving 11 bases of the junction unmatched. Germline V gives CDR1 KGHDR, CDR2 SFDVKD. The CDR3 loop is CATSEPTGGFGNEQFF. Written as DNA, the CDR3 is TGTGCCACCAGTGAGCCTACAGGGGGATTTGGAAATGAGCAGTTCTTC.

This clonotype was seen a handful of times. This sequence joins TRBV5-1 and TRBJ1-1; no clear D gene. This CDR3 comprises 17 residues. Trimming took 2 bases from V and 3 from J, leaving 20 bases between them. Germline V CDR1 and CDR2: SGHRS, YFSETQ. The CDR3 nucleotides are TGCGCCAGCAGCTTTTCCGGGTTTGGCTTTTCGGACACTGAAGCTTTCTTT. Amino acid sequence: CASSFSGFGFSDTEAFF.

This clonotype has a count of ten or more. The genes are TRBV7-9 and TRBJ2-7; no definite D call. Germline CDR1 and CDR2: SEHNR and FQNEAQ (reference sequence). Trimming stripped 5 bases from V and 3 bases from J, with 8 bases between. The CDR3 length is 12 residues. Here the CDR3 reads CASSQAGYEQYV. The DNA of the CDR3 is TGTGCCAGCAGCCAGGCCGGCTACGAGCAGTACGTC.

In this sample, this clonotype turned up many times. The chain links TRBV6-1 to TRBJ2-3, with 7 positions matching TRBD2. The germline CDR1 and CDR2 sequences are MNHNS and SASEGT. CDR3 length: 17 residues. Trimming took 4 bases from V and 1 from J; bases not matched to a gene: 11. CDR3 sequence: CASSGPGTKSGTDTQYF. Here the CDR3 DNA reads TGTGCCAGCAGTGGACCCGGGACTAAGTCGGGCACAGATACGCAGTATTTT.

There are many counts of this clonotype. The V gene is TRBV5-1, the J gene TRBJ2-5; 9 bases map to TRBD1. The CDR3 contains 15 residues. Germline trimming cut 5 bases from V and 4 bases from J; bases unmatched to any gene: 9. CDR1 SGHRS and CDR2 YFSETQ come from the germline V gene. This CDR3 is CASRPLGQGSETQYF. DNA for the CDR3: TGCGCCAGCAGGCCCCTGGGACAGGGATCAGAGACCCAGTACTTC.

This clonotype came up many times. The chain joins TRBV27 to TRBJ2-5; 7 nucleotides agree with TRBD2. V lost 5 bases and J lost 5; bases outside the gene matches: 8. Germline V lookup: CDR1 MNHEY, CDR2 SMNVEV (reference sequence). The CDR3 consists of 14 residues. The CDR3 spells CASSVQRGRETQYF. CDR3 bases: TGTGCCAGCAGTGTCCAGCGGGGTCGGGAGACCCAGTACTTC.

This clonotype has a count of ten or more. The gene calls are TRBV7-2 and TRBJ2-2; TRBD2 matches 7 bases. Germline V gene data show CDR1 as SGHTA and CDR2 as FQGNSA. The V gene end was trimmed by 5 bases and the J gene end by 6 bases; junction bases not matched to a gene: 12. The CDR3 totals 16 residues. CDR3 sequence (DNA): TGTGCCAGCAGCCCGCGGACGGGGGGAAAAGCCGGGGAGCTGTTTTTT. This sequence encodes CASSPRTGGKAGELFF.

The table lists this clonotype with many counts. The gene calls are TRBV5-1 and TRBJ1-2; 9 positions match TRBD1. The CDR3 length is 15 residues. V gave up 0 bases and J gave up 5 bases; unmatched junction bases: 5. Germline V gene lookup returns CDR1 SGHRS and CDR2 YFSETQ. CDR3: CASSLEQGAGYGYTF. The CDR3 DNA reads TGCGCCAGCAGCTTGGAACAGGGGGCCGGTTATGGCTACACCTTC.

The sample holds many counts of this clonotype. This chain connects TRBV14 to TRBJ2-7; TRBD1 aligns across 9 bases. Germline CDR1 reads SGHDN; CDR2 reads FVKESK. The CDR3 totals 12 residues. After removal of 8 bases from V and 5 bases from J, the junction contained 4 bases not matched to a gene. CDR3 region: CASGTGTHEQYF. The CDR3 nucleotides are TGTGCCAGCGGGACAGGGACCCACGAGCAGTACTTC.

This clonotype was counted at least ten times. The chain joins TRBV6-7 to TRBJ1-5, with TRBD1 as a possible D gene (5 bases). TRBV6-7 is noted as an ORF with a role that remains uncertain. This CDR3 spans 17 amino acids. V was clipped by 0 bases and J by 3 bases, with 15 bases between them. The chain's CDR3 is CASSYSIMGHFNQPQHF. CDR3 sequence (DNA): TGTGCCAGCAGTTACTCGATTATGGGGCACTTCAATCAGCCCCAGCATTTT.

This clonotype was counted ten times or more. The DNA for the CDR3 is TGCAGTGCCAGTCGGGGGGAGAGCACTGAAGCTTTCTTT. Protein sequence: CSASRGESTEAFF. The J gene is TRBJ1-1, the V gene TRBV20-1; D is possibly TRBD1 (5 bases). V lost 6 bases to trimming and J lost 4 bases, with 15 bases between them. This CDR3 contains 13 residues. Germline V gene data show CDR1 as DFQATT and CDR2 as SNEGSKA (reference sequence).

This clonotype was seen many times. The chain is built from TRBV20-1 and TRBJ1-6; 9 bases are a match to TRBD1. Germline CDR1 reads DFQATT; CDR2 reads SNEGSKA (reference sequence). The CDR3 is made up of 12 amino acids. V gave up 5 bases and J gave up 9 bases; unmatched junction bases: 2. In DNA form, the CDR3 reads TGCAGTGCTCGGGACAGGGCTTCACCCCTCCACTTT. It codes for CSARDRASPLHF.

This clonotype was picked up many times. The V gene is TRBV3-1, the J gene TRBJ1-1; tentative D call: TRBD1 (5 bases). Trimming removed 6 bases from V and 1 base from J, with 9 bases in between. Germline V lookup: CDR1 LGHDT, CDR2 YNNKEL (reference sequence). CDR3 length: 13 amino acids. The CDR3 spells CASSHQGNTEAFF. Written as DNA, the CDR3 is TGTGCCAGCAGTCACCAGGGGAACACTGAAGCTTTCTTT.

In this sample, this clonotype turned up many times. The J gene is TRBJ1-1, the V gene TRBV7-9; TRBD1 matches 10 bases. Germline V gene data show CDR1 as SEHNR and CDR2 as FQNEAQ (reference sequence). V shed 10 bases and J 7 bases; nucleotides not matched to a gene: 15. There are 15 residues in the CDR3. CDR3 coding DNA: TGTGCCACAGATAGGCCGGGACAGGGGAGTGGTGAAGCTTTCTTT. This codes for CATDRPGQGSGEAFF.

This clonotype came up many times. The gene calls are TRBV7-3 and TRBJ2-1, with D maybe TRBD1 (6 bases). Germline loops: CDR1 SGHTA, CDR2 FQGTGA. The CDR3 is 13 amino acids. The ends were cut back, 5 bases at V and 7 bases at J, with 12 bases in the middle. CDR3 residues: CASSIGQRNEQFF. The CDR3 coding sequence is TGTGCCAGCAGCATCGGACAGAGGAATGAGCAGTTCTTC.